The 4 T cell receptor beta chains in this list originate from one sample, sequenced in a study of blood T cells in healthy people across ages. The authors ran a second PCR of roughly 6 to 11 cycles using a sample-barcoded 5' primer and a J-beta primer mix. A single record per CDR3 protein comes from TCRdb applying MiXCR to the 5' RACE reads. The repertoire consists of around 1,600,000 distinct CDR3 sequences, with 40% to 45% occurring once and the leading ten covering 4%. Sequences were obtained from blood. The receptors originated from a woman younger than 30 in good health.

The rearrangement links TRBV10-3 to TRBJ2-5; 7 nucleotides align to TRBD1. The CDR3 spans 14 residues. The V gene end was trimmed by 4 bases and the J gene end by 1 base; junction bases not matched to a gene: 3. The germline V gene has CDR1 ENHRY and CDR2 SYGVKD. The CDR3 loop is CAISGGQSQETQYF. The CDR3 DNA reads TGTGCCATCAGTGGGGGACAGAGCCAAGAGACCCAGTACTTC.

The chain joins TRBV12-3 or TRBV12-4 to TRBJ2-1; 11 nucleotides agree with TRBD2. The CDR3 extends over 16 amino acids. Trimming removed 5 bases from V and 10 bases from J; junction bases left unmatched: 13. The CDR3 sequence is CASSTASGRPLGEQFF. CDR3 nucleotides: TGTGCCAGCAGTACGGCTAGCGGGAGGCCCCTCGGGGAGCAGTTCTTC.

This sequence joins TRBV6-2 or TRBV6-3 and TRBJ1-5; no clear D gene. V was cut by 2 bases and J by 0 bases, with 23 bases left in between. The CDR3 is made up of 20 amino acids. Germline V lookup: CDR1 MNHEY, CDR2 SVGEGT. The CDR3: CASSYNLGRALLYSNQPQHF. DNA for the CDR3: TGTGCCAGCAGTTACAACCTGGGAAGGGCCCTGCTGTATAGCAATCAGCCCCAGCATTTT.

This clonotype was observed once. J is TRBJ1-2 and V is TRBV7-9; TRBD1 matches 7 bases. The V gene's germline CDR1 is SEHNR and CDR2 FQNEAQ (reference sequence). The CDR3 sequence is 14 residues long. The V and J ends lost 7 bases and 4 bases, in that order; junction bases with no gene match: 9. CDR3 sequence (DNA): TGTGCCAGCAACGTTTTGACAGGGTTCTATGGCTACACCTTC. The encoded protein is CASNVLTGFYGYTF. Supplemented by reference TRBV7-9 and TRBJ1-2, the full variable domain reads DTGVSQNPRHKITKRGQNVTFRCDPISEHNRLYWYRQTLGQGPEFLTYFQNEAQLEKSRLLSDRFSAERPKGSFSTLEIQRTEQGDSAMYLCASNVLTGFYGYTFGSGTRLTVV.